Following are 27 T cell receptor beta chains from one sample sequenced in a study of tumor and adjacent non-tumor tissue in lung cancer. The template was RNA from unsorted bulk tissue. TCRbeta libraries were built with three rounds of nested PCR, modified from ARM-PCR. TCRdb passed the multiplex PCR reads through MiXCR, listing each CDR3 protein once. The data show around 120,000 distinct CDR3 sequences, with 55% to 75% seen just once and roughly 13% held by the top ten. The sequenced sample was lung tumor tissue. Receptor source: a man under 40 with non-small cell lung cancer.

As for this clonotype: A read error may account for a junction end that differs from germline. The chain joins TRBV29-1 to TRBJ1-1; a weak D match, TRBD1 (5 bases). Germline CDR1 reads SQVTM; CDR2 reads ANQGSEA. The CDR3 totals 13 residues. This CDR3 is CSAAGGAGAEAFF. CDR3 nucleotides: TGCAGCGCTGCCGGGGGAGCGGGCGCTGAAGCCTTCTTT.

Ten or more counts support this clonotype. The gene calls are TRBV20-1 and TRBJ1-2; TRBD1 is a possible D gene (6 bases). The V end was cut by 6 bases, the J end by 0 bases, with 11 bases between. CDR3 length: 13 amino acids. Germline-derived CDR1 and CDR2 are DFQATT and SNEGSKA (reference sequence). CDR3 in DNA: TGCAGTGCCAGACAGGACGCTAACTATGGCTACACCTTC. Translating gives CSARQDANYGYTF.

Details on this clonotype: A read error may be the cause here, since a much bigger clone is one base away. The rearrangement joins TRBV4-2 to TRBJ1-2; D is unclear. This CDR3 has 14 residues. From germline, CDR1 is LGHNA and CDR2 YNFKEQ. Trimming cost V 4 bases and J 2 bases, with 11 bases left between them. In DNA, the CDR3 is TGTGCCAGCAGCCTCCATGGAGGGAACTATGGCTACACCTTC. Protein sequence: CASSLHGGNYGYTF.

Regarding this clonotype: Germline is not matched at one junction end, which may reflect a read error. The chain joins TRBV10-3 to TRBJ1-1; D is unresolved. This CDR3 has 13 residues. The germline V gene encodes CDR1 ENHRY and CDR2 SYGVKD. The CDR3 DNA reads as TGTACCATCAGTGAGTCGGGGTTCGCTGAAGCTTTGTTT. Encoded protein: CTISESGFAEALF.

This clonotype was recorded at least ten times. The V call is TRBV5-6, the J call TRBJ1-5; no clear D gene. Trimming took off 0 bases at V and 6 bases at J, with 10 bases between the two ends. CDR1 is SGHDT and CDR2 is YYEEEE in the germline V gene. The CDR3 covers 14 residues. The CDR3 DNA sequence: TGTGCCAGCAGCTTGGCCCCCACGGGTCAGCCCCAGCATTTT. Translation gives CASSLAPTGQPQHF.

With regard to this clonotype: This may be a read error: a much more frequent sequence differs by one nucleotide. This chain joins TRBV4-1 and TRBJ2-1, with TRBD2 as a possible D gene (6 bases). The CDR3 is 13 residues long. The germline V gene encodes CDR1 MGHRA and CDR2 YSYEKL. The CDR3 DNA reads TGCGCCAGCAGTTTGGCGGGAAACAATGAGCTGTTCTTC. It encodes CASSLAGNNELFF.

On this clonotype: Mismatch with germline at one junction end may stem from a read error. The chain employs TRBV12-3 or TRBV12-4 and TRBJ2-1; D may be TRBD2 (6 bases). This CDR3 comprises 17 residues. CDR3 in amino acids: CTSSFSHSGGVYNEQFF. The CDR3 DNA follows: TGTACCAGCAGTTTTTCCCATAGCGGAGGGGTCTACAATGAGCAGTTCTTC.

As concerns this clonotype: Germline is not matched at one junction end, which may reflect a read error. The V gene is TRBV29-1, the J gene TRBJ1-2, with D maybe TRBD1 (5 bases). The CDR3 runs 14 residues. Germline CDR1 and CDR2: SQVTM and ANQGSEA. CDR3 loop: CIVVRQSTNYGYTF. The CDR3 DNA follows: TGCATCGTTGTGCGACAGTCTACTAACTATGGCTACACTTTC.

The V call is TRBV11-2, the J call TRBJ2-1; 8 bases are a match to TRBD2. Per germline, CDR1 SGHAT and CDR2 FQNNGV. V was clipped by 9 bases and J by 4 bases; unmatched bases: 11. The CDR3 is made up of 15 amino acids. The CDR3 region has the DNA TGTGCCAGTAGCCCGACTAGCGAGGGGTACAATGAGCAGTTCTTC. Translation: CASSPTSEGYNEQFF.

The table lists this clonotype with a count of one. A read error is likely, as this CDR3 ends without the conserved phenylalanine or tryptophan. CDR3 coding DNA: TGTGCCAGTAGCCAGCAAGGGACTGGGGCCTACGAGCAGTACCTC. Its translation is CASSQQGTGAYEQYL. The rearrangement joins TRBV4-2 to TRBJ2-7; maybe TRBD2 (6 bases). The CDR3 consists of 15 residues. Per the germline V gene, CDR1 is LGHNA and CDR2 is YNFKEQ.

In this sample, this clonotype turned up many times. The chain employs TRBV4-1 and TRBJ1-4; no firm D call. The CDR3 is made up of 15 amino acids. CDR1 and CDR2 (germline): MGHRA, YSYEKL. V lost 4 bases and J lost 3, with 12 bases in between. The CDR3 here is CASSPYTNSNEKLFF. The CDR3, as DNA: TGCGCCAGCAGCCCTTACACCAACTCTAATGAAAAACTGTTTTTT.

Comment on this clonotype: A read error may produce the germline difference seen at one junction end. J is TRBJ1-5 and V is TRBV20-1; D gene uncertain. Germline V gene sequence: CDR1 DFQATT, CDR2 SNEGSKA (reference sequence). CDR3 length: 16 residues. Here the CDR3 DNA reads TGCAGTGCTAGAGATTTCAGGCGATACTCCAATCAGCCACAGCATTTT. Translated: CSARDFRRYSNQPQHF.

As concerns this clonotype: With a much larger clone just one base away, this may be a read error. Since the CDR3 does not end with the conserved phenylalanine or tryptophan, this likely comes from a read error. The gene calls are TRBV6-5 and TRBJ1-1; possible D gene TRBD1, 5 bases. Germline V gene lookup returns CDR1 MNHEY and CDR2 SVGAGI. The CDR3 has 12 amino acids. The V end was cut by 2 bases, the J end by 8 bases, with 9 bases between. The CDR3 bases are TGTGCCAGCAGTTACGGGGGAAAGGAAGCTTTCCTT. This encodes CASSYGGKEAFL.

A remark on this clonotype: Germline is not matched at one junction end, which may reflect a read error. The chain joins TRBV11-3 to TRBJ2-1; D is unclear. The CDR3 is 13 amino acids. CDR1 SGHNT and CDR2 YENEEA come from the germline V gene. As DNA, the CDR3 is TGTGCCAGTAGCTCCACACCTGGCAATGAGCCGTTCTTC. Its protein is CASSSTPGNEPFF.

This clonotype has a count of ten or more. This chain links TRBV6-6 with TRBJ1-5, with D perhaps matching TRBD1 (5 bases). CDR1 MNHNY and CDR2 SVGAGI come from the germline V gene (reference sequence). Trimming took 6 bases from V and 5 from J, leaving 11 bases between them. The CDR3 length is 13 residues. The CDR3 loop is CASRGGGDQPQHF. CDR3 DNA sequence: TGTGCCAGCAGGGGGGGAGGAGATCAGCCCCAGCATTTT.

This clonotype appeared once. A read error may produce the germline difference seen at one junction end. The V call is TRBV5-6, the J call TRBJ2-5; D may be TRBD2 (6 bases). This CDR3 spans 17 amino acids. Germline lookup yields CDR1 SGHDT and CDR2 YYEEEE. This CDR3 is CASSLERVHLLQETQCF. DNA of the CDR3: TGTGCCAGCAGCTTGGAGCGGGTGCACCTTCTCCAAGAGACCCAGTGCTTC.

Points on this clonotype: A read error is possible here, since a much larger clone lies one base away. The chain employs TRBV29-1 and TRBJ2-1; 7 nucleotides align to TRBD2. CDR3 length: 12 amino acids. CDR1 is SQVTM and CDR2 is ANQGSEA in the germline V gene. Trimming at V came to 3 bases and at J to 12 bases, leaving 8 bases not matched to a gene. This CDR3 reads CSVDLAGLRQFF. The CDR3 DNA sequence: TGCAGCGTTGATTTAGCGGGTTTGAGGCAGTTCTTC.

About this clonotype itself: It may be a read error: a sequence one base away is much more abundant. The chain combines TRBV6-5 with TRBJ2-1, with TRBD2 identical over 8 bases. The germline CDR1 and CDR2 sequences are MNHEY and SVGAGI. V gave up 6 bases and J gave up 7 bases; unmatched junction bases: 11. This CDR3 is built from 15 residues. The DNA of the CDR3 is TGTGCCAGCAGAGCCTTCGCGGGGGGATTTAATGAGCAGTTCTTC. Translation gives CASRAFAGGFNEQFF.

In regard to this clonotype: This CDR3 fails to terminate in the conserved phenylalanine or tryptophan, so it likely reflects a read error. The V call is TRBV12-3 or TRBV12-4, the J call TRBJ2-1; 7 nucleotides match TRBD2. The CDR3 runs to 14 residues. With 5 bases clipped from V and 8 bases from J, the junction kept 9 bases outside the gene matches. CDR3 bases: TGTGCCAGCAGTCTCTCGGGACTACTCGATGAGCAGTTCATC. This gives the protein CASSLSGLLDEQFI.

This chain joins TRBV7-8 and TRBJ2-2; 9 positions agree with TRBD1. J gave up 7 bases and V 8 bases, and 8 bases lay outside the gene matches. Germline CDR1 is SGHVS and CDR2 is FQNEAQ. The CDR3 extends over 14 amino acids. The CDR3 sequence is CASRTGATIGELFF. CDR3 sequence (DNA): TGTGCCAGCCGGACAGGGGCCACCATCGGGGAGCTGTTTTTT.

This clonotype was observed many times. As DNA, the CDR3 is TGTGCCAGCAGTCGGACAGTAAAAGAGACCCAGTACTTC. Its translation: CASSRTVKETQYF. The chain is built from TRBV6-1 and TRBJ2-5; D perhaps matches TRBD1 (6 bases). From germline, CDR1 is MNHNS and CDR2 SASEGT. V was clipped by 5 bases and J by 3 bases, with 10 bases between them. The CDR3 contains 13 residues.

This sequence joins TRBV20-1 and TRBJ2-1, with D tentatively TRBD1 or TRBD2 (6 bases each). Trimming removed 5 bases at V and 7 bases at J, with 9 bases between. Germline values: CDR1 DFQATT, CDR2 SNEGSKA (reference sequence). The CDR3 totals 11 residues. Here the CDR3 DNA reads TGCAGTGCTCAAGGGGGGAATGAGCAGTTCTTC. Its protein is CSAQGGNEQFF.

Remarks on this clonotype: This likely comes from a read error, as the CDR3 has no conserved phenylalanine or tryptophan at its end. Because the CDR3's place on the DNA is in doubt, the DNA is left out and the CDR3 is given as listed by TCRdb. The chain has TRBV20-1 and TRBJ2-1; TRBD2, the table's D call, was not compared with the DNA. Per germline, CDR1 DFQATT and CDR2 SNEGSKA (reference sequence). The CDR3 spans 14 residues, counting both ends. Here the CDR3 reads CSARTAGGRNEQLL.

Regarding this clonotype: At one end the junction does not follow the germline gene, possibly because of a read error. The chain combines TRBV4-1 with TRBJ2-7, with a possible D match to TRBD1 (5 bases). CDR1 and CDR2 (germline): MGHRA, YSYEKL. CDR3 size: 16 residues. CDR3 protein: CANSQDEQVNTYEQYF. The CDR3 DNA reads TGCGCCAACAGCCAAGATGAACAGGTAAACACCTACGAGCAGTACTTC.

Points on this clonotype: This may be a read error: a much more frequent sequence differs by one nucleotide. This sequence joins TRBV4-2 and TRBJ2-1; either TRBD1 or TRBD2 may fit D (6 bases each). Trimming removed 0 bases from V and 5 bases from J, with 20 bases in between. The CDR3 is 18 residues long. Germline lookup yields CDR1 LGHNA and CDR2 YNFKEQ. The CDR3 sequence: CASSQDWGLGAHDNEQFF. In DNA form, the CDR3 reads TGTGCCAGCAGCCAAGACTGGGGACTGGGGGCTCACGACAATGAGCAGTTCTTC.

Ten or more counts support this clonotype. The V and J genes are TRBV12-3 or TRBV12-4 and TRBJ2-1; TRBD1 aligns across 7 bases. The CDR3 is 14 residues long. The V gene end was trimmed by 5 bases and the J gene end by 12 bases; junction bases not matched to a gene: 13. Here the CDR3 DNA reads TGTGCCAGCAGTGTACAGGGGAACGGACTCCTGCAGTTCTTC. Amino acid sequence: CASSVQGNGLLQFF.

Notes on this clonotype: This clone may be a read error of a much larger clone one base away. The CDR3 protein is CSVEGHRGGYNEQFF. The CDR3 nucleotides are TGCAGCGTTGAAGGGCACCGGGGAGGGTACAATGAGCAGTTCTTC. The J gene is TRBJ2-1, the V gene TRBV29-1, with 7 bases lining up with TRBD2. The CDR3 totals 15 residues. The V and J ends lost 1 base and 4 bases, in that order; junction bases with no gene match: 7. Germline V gives CDR1 SQVTM, CDR2 ANQGSEA.